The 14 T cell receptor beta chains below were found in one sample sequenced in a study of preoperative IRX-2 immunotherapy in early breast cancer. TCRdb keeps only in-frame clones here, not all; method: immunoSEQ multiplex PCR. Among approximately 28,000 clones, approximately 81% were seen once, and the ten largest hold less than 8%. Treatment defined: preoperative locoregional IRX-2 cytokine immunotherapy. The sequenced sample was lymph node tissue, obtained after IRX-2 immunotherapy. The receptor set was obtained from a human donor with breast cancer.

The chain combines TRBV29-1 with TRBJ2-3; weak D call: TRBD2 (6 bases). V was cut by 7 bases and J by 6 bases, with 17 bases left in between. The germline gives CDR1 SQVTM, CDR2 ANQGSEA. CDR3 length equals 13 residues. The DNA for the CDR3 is TGCAGCGCCGAAAGGGACTTCGGCGATACGCAGTATTTT. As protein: CSAERDFGDTQYF.

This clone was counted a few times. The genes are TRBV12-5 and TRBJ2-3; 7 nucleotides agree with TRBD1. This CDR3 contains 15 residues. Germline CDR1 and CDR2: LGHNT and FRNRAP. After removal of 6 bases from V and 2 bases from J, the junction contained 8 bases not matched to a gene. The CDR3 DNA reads TGTGCTAGTGGCCTTGTAGGGGGCTACACAGATACGCAGTATTTT. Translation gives CASGLVGGYTDTQYF. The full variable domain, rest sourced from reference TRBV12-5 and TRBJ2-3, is DARVTQTPRHKVTEMGQEVTMRCQPILGHNTVFWYRQTMMQGLELLAYFRNRAPLDDSGMPKDRFSAEMPDATLATLKIQPSEPRDSAVYFCASGLVGGYTDTQYFGPGTRLTVL.

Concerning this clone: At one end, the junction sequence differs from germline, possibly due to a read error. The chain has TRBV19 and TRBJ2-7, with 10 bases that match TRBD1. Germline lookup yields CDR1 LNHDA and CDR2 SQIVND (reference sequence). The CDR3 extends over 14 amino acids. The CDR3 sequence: CASSHRQGAHPPVF. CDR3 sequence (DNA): TGTGCCAGTAGTCATCGACAGGGGGCCCACCCCCCCGTCTTC.

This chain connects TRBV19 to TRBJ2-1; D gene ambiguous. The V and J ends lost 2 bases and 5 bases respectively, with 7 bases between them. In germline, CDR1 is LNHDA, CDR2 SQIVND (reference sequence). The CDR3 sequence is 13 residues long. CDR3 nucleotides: TGTGCCAGTAGTATATGGGCAGACAATGAGCAGTTCTTC. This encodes CASSIWADNEQFF.

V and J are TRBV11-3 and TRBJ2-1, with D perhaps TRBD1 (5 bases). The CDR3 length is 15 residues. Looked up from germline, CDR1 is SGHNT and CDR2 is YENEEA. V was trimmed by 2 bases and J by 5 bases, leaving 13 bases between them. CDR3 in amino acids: CASSLRQGGDNEQFF. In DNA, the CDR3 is TGTGCCAGCAGCTTACGGCAGGGTGGAGACAATGAGCAGTTCTTC. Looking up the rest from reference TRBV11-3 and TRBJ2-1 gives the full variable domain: EAGVVQSPRYKIIEKKQPVAFWCNPISGHNTLYWYLQNLGQGPELLIRYENEEAVDDSQLPKDRFSAERLKGVDSTLKIQPAELGDSAVYLCASSLRQGGDNEQFFGPGTRLTVL.

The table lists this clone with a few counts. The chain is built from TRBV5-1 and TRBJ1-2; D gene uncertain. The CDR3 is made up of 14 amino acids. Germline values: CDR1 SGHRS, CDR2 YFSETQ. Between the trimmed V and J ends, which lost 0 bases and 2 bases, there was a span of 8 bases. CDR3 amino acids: CASSLVSGNYGYTF. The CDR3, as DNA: TGCGCCAGCAGCTTGGTATCGGGGAACTATGGCTACACCTTC. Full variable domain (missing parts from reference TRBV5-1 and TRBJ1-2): KAGVTQTPRYLIKTRGQQVTLSCSPISGHRSVSWYQQTPGQGLQFLFEYFSETQRNKGNFPGRFSGRQFSNSRSEMNVSTLELGDSALYLCASSLVSGNYGYTFGSGTRLTVV.

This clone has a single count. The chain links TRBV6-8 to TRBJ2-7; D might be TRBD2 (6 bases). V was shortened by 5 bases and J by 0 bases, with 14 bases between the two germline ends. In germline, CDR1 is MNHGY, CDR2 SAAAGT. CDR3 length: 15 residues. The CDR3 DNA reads TGTGCCAGCAGTCTACAAGCGGGTCACTCCTACGAGCAGTACTTC. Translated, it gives CASSLQAGHSYEQYF.

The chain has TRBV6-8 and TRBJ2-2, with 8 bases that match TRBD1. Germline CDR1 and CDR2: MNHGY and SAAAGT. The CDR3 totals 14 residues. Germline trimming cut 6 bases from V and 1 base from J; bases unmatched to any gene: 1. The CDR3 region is CASRGTGNTGELFF. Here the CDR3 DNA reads TGTGCCAGCAGAGGGACAGGGAACACCGGGGAGCTGTTTTTT.

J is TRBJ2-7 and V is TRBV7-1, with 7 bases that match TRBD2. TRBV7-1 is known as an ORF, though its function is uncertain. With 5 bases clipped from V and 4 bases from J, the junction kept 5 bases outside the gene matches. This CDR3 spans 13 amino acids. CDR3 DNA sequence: TGTGCCAGCAGCCGCGGGAGTCAGTACGAGCAGTACTTC. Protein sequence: CASSRGSQYEQYF.

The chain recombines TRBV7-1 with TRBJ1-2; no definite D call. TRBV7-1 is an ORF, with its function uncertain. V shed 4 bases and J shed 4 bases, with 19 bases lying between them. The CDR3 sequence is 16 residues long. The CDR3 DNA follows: TGTGCCAGCAGCTTAGGTCCGGGTTTATTCTCCTATGGCTACACCTTC. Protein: CASSLGPGLFSYGYTF.

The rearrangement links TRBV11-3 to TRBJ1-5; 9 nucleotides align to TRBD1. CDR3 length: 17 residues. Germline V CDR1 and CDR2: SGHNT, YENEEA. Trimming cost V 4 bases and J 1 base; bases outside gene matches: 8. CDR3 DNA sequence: TGTGCCAGCAGCTCACCAGGGGGACAGGGAAGCAATCAGCCCCAGCATTTT. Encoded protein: CASSSPGGQGSNQPQHF.

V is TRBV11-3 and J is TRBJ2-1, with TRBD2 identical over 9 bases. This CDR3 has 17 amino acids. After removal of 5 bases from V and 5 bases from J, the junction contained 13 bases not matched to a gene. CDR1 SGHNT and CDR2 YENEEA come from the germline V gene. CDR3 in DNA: TGTGCCAGCAGCACAGCCTGGGCTAGCGGGACTGACAATGAGCAGTTCTTC. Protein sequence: CASSTAWASGTDNEQFF. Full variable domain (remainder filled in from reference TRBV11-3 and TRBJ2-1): EAGVVQSPRYKIIEKKQPVAFWCNPISGHNTLYWYLQNLGQGPELLIRYENEEAVDDSQLPKDRFSAERLKGVDSTLKIQPAELGDSAVYLCASSTAWASGTDNEQFFGPGTRLTVL.

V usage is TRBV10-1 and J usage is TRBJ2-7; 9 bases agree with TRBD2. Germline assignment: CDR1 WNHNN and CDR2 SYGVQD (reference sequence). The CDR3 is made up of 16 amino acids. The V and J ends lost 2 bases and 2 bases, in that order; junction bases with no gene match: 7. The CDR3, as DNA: TGCGCCAGCAGTGAGATGGCTAGCGGGAACCCCTACGAGCAGTACTTC. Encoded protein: CASSEMASGNPYEQYF.

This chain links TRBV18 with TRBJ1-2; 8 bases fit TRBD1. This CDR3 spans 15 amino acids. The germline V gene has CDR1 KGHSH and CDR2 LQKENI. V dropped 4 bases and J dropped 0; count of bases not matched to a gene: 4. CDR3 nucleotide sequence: TGTGCCAGCTCACGCGACAGGGGTTCTAACTATGGCTACACCTTC. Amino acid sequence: CASSRDRGSNYGYTF.